Shown below are 5 T cell receptor beta chains from a single sample sequenced in a study of cytomegalovirus exposure and HLA in healthy donors. Primers included in the PCR were 60 Vbeta and 13 Jbeta primers. Produced via immunoSEQ multiplex PCR; TCRdb's table is partial and in-frame only. The table records roughly 150,000 clones, around four fifths of them present only once. Sequenced material: PBMCs. These receptors were obtained from a boy between 2 and 15 years old in good health and CMV-seronegative.

The chain employs TRBV7-9 and TRBJ1-3, with 7 positions matching TRBD1. This CDR3 is built from 17 residues. The germline V gene has CDR1 SEHNR and CDR2 FQNEAQ (reference sequence). V dropped 5 bases and J dropped 2; count of bases not matched to a gene: 12. This CDR3 reads CASSLTPKTGAGNTIYF. The CDR3 DNA sequence: TGTGCCAGCAGCCTTACTCCAAAAACAGGGGCTGGAAACACCATATATTTT. The entire variable domain, with the rest obtained from reference TRBV7-9 and TRBJ1-3, is as follows: DTGVSQNPRHKITKRGQNVTFRCDPISEHNRLYWYRQTLGQGPEFLTYFQNEAQLEKSRLLSDRFSAERPKGSFSTLEIQRTEQGDSAMYLCASSLTPKTGAGNTIYFGEGSWLTVV.

This sequence joins TRBV7-8 and TRBJ2-5; perhaps TRBD2 as D (5 bases). This CDR3 is built from 15 residues. Trimming shortened V by 5 bases and J by 5 bases, and 18 bases separated the two germline ends. From germline, CDR1 is SGHVS and CDR2 FQNEAQ. The CDR3 sequence is CASSPRASGEETQYF. For the CDR3, the DNA is TGTGCCAGCAGCCCCCGGGCCTCTGGGGAGGAGACCCAGTACTTC.

V usage is TRBV4-1 and J usage is TRBJ2-7; possible D gene TRBD2, 5 bases. The germline gives CDR1 MGHRA, CDR2 YSYEKL. The CDR3 length is 15 residues. Trimming pared 1 base from V and 1 base from J, leaving 11 bases between. CDR3 in amino acids: CASSQASGPSYEQYF. CDR3 sequence (DNA): TGCGCCAGCAGCCAAGCAAGCGGACCTTCCTACGAGCAGTACTTC.

A word on this clone: In the same sample, other DNA sequences code for this CDR3. This sequence joins TRBV19 and TRBJ2-2; D is uncertain. Germline assignment: CDR1 LNHDA and CDR2 SQIVND (reference sequence). V lost 1 base and J 1 base, leaving 4 bases between the germline ends. The length of the CDR3 is 14 residues. Here the CDR3 reads CASSIAGNTGELFF. The CDR3 nucleotides read TGTGCCAGTAGTATAGCAGGGAACACCGGGGAGCTGTTTTTT.

The chain couples TRBV11-2 to TRBJ1-6; D ambiguous. The ends were cut back, 4 bases at V and 0 bases at J, with 10 bases in the middle. CDR1 and CDR2 from the germline V gene are SGHAT and FQNNGV. The CDR3 has 16 amino acids. CDR3: CASSSTPVSYNSPLHF. CDR3 bases: TGTGCCAGCAGCTCAACCCCGGTCTCCTATAATTCACCCCTCCACTTT.